This TCR beta chain was sequenced for a study of blood T cell repertoires in COVID-19 (dated by TCRdb to the early 2020s). As for the study more broadly: The collaborator samples originated in the United States, Italy and Spain and spanned the acute and convalescent phases of COVID-19. The samples were drawn from two sources: the first 160 participants of the ongoing ImmuneRACE study, and 1,200 or so subjects contributed by 6 global collaborators. The dataset comprised deeply sampled blood TCRbeta repertoires from subjects exposed to, actively infected with, or recovered from COVID-19. The material from the prospective study consisted of cDNA or gDNA derived from T cells, B-cell-depleted T cells, or PBMCs. The repertoires were released in a freely available public database meant as a resource for research on the immune response to SARS-CoV-2. Sample metadata almost always included a de-identified subject ID, COVID-19 status, age in years and sex. Where available, HLA class I and class II types were taken from metadata supplied by the sample provider and were not determined by assay-based typing.

Per the germline V gene, SNHLY is the CDR1 and FYNNEI is the CDR2. The CDR3 numbers 15 residues from cysteine through phenylalanine. Left in the record is the CDR3 DNA by itself, 45 bases read in frame from the first base. V drops 4 bases and J drops 3 bases, leaving 13 bases in between. As to this clone: The antigen it recognizes is unknown. No base-level quality is on record; no much larger clone is a single base apart.

What the authors observed across the whole study: Clinical and demographic metadata were provided uncurated, with the amount varying by source and participant.

Samples from volunteer blood donors who had recovered from COVID-19 were contributed by a second Seattle source. Whole blood was collected in K2EDTA tubes by collaborating institutions according to the institutions' own protocols. For TCRbeta analysis, collaborators shipped samples as frozen whole blood, isolated PBMCs, or DNA extracted from either of those sample types. TCRbeta CDR3 regions were amplified from genomic DNA by means of the immunoSEQ Assay, a bias-controlled multiplex PCR. In the original analysis: Within the assay, amplification of reference gene primers was used to estimate how many nucleated cells each sample contained. To quantify the absolute abundance of each unique TCRbeta CDR3 rearrangement, sequence reads were collapsed and filtered. For each sample, productive Simpson clonality was calculated as the square root of Simpson's diversity index across productive rearrangements. In its TCRdb copy, this immuneACCESS table keeps in-frame sequences only and misses some clones. Where compared with another copy, unresolved V genes explain less than half of these, and the others have no known cause. V, J and clone size reflect that table, while D and trimming were determined from the DNA. The sample yields about 190,000 clones; 65% to 80% were counted once. About 14% of the sample is in the top ten clones.

This receptor was obtained from a man aged 45-65 years who had recovered from COVID-19. Rearrangement joined TRBV2 to TRBJ1-5; the D gene is unclear. The sequenced sample consisted of peripheral blood. CDR3 sequence: CASSAATVSNQPQHF. The nucleotide sequence reads TGTGCCAGCAGTGCGGCCACAGTATCCAATCAGCCCCAGCATTTT. Outside the CDR3, residues come from the reference TRBV2 and TRBJ1-5 proteins, so the full variable domain is: EPEVTQTPSHQVTQMGQEVILRCVPISNHLYFYWYRQILGQKVEFLVSFYNNEISEKSEIFDDQFSVERPDGSNFTLKIRSTKLEDSAMYFCASSAATVSNQPQHFGDGTRLSIL.